What follows describes a single T cell receptor (beta chain). The data stem from a study of blood T cell repertoires in COVID-19. The overall study: From the United States, Italy and Spain came samples of acute and convalescent COVID-19. T cells, B-cell-depleted T cells, or PBMCs supplied cDNA or gDNA.

Libraries were prepared by immunoSEQ multiplex PCR; TCRdb keeps only in-frame clonotypes and omits some of them. The sample comprises a few hundred thousand clones, 85% to 90% of which are singletons, and 5.5% to 7.5% rests with the top ten. This receptor was taken from a woman in her 70s with active or convalescent COVID-19. Sequencing was done on a sample of peripheral blood.

The CDR3 sequence is CASSPAGPTYNSPLHF. The CDR3, as DNA: TGTGCCAGCAGTCCTGCAGGGCCCACCTATAATTCACCCCTCCACTTT. This chain links TRBV7-9 with TRBJ1-6; TRBD1 might be the D (5 bases). Germline values: CDR1 SEHNR, CDR2 FQNEAQ (reference sequence). V lost 6 bases, J lost 2 bases, and 14 bases lay in between. The CDR3 runs to 16 residues. Complete variable domain (other parts from reference TRBV7-9 and TRBJ1-6): DTGVSQNPRHKITKRGQNVTFRCDPISEHNRLYWYRQTLGQGPEFLTYFQNEAQLEKSRLLSDRFSAERPKGSFSTLEIQRTEQGDSAMYLCASSPAGPTYNSPLHFGNGTRLTVT.